This T cell receptor beta chain was found in a study of blood T cells in healthy people across ages. General study findings and limits: Diversity figures derived from one million T cells were judged to underestimate the true value.

With regard to this clonotype: Its target is unknown.

Combining a sample-barcoded 5' primer with a J-beta primer mix, a second PCR ran for about 7 to 11 cycles. All cDNA molecules were each tagged by a template-switch adaptor with 12 random nucleotides. At least 3 million CDR3-containing paired-end reads were obtained per sample. TCRdb itself ran the 5' RACE reads through MiXCR, one entry per CDR3 protein. The repertoire includes 650,000 to 700,000 distinct CDR3 sequences, about 30% of them detected once, and approximately 15% sits in the top ten. Germline CDR1 reads DFQATT; CDR2 reads SNEGSKA (reference sequence). This CDR3 contains 13 residues. V was trimmed by 6 bases and J by 1 base, leaving 10 bases between them.

This sequence was found in an elderly woman in good health. What was sequenced was blood. V and J are TRBV20-1 and TRBJ1-3, with D possibly matching TRBD1 (5 bases). CDR3 sequence: CSAKRGSGNTIYF. DNA for the CDR3: TGCAGTGCCAAGAGGGGTTCTGGAAACACCATATATTTT.